This TCR beta chain emerged from a study of T cell repertoires in cytomegalovirus infection (dated by TCRdb to between 2018 and 2021). Study-wide context: Donor HLA type was relevant to the analysis, as public TCR beta signatures indicated carriage of CMV infection together with the matching HLA type. Broader findings and caveats from the paper: Carriers of CMV infection plus the relevant HLA type were discriminated by the cumulative frequency of public TCR beta family members in the study cohort and in an independent roughly 340-donor cohort. The ex vivo response was dominated by HLA-C-restricted CMV-specific TCR beta clonotypes, which also provided the single most frequent clonotype in two of eight donors.

The germline V gene (reference sequence) specifies MNHEY as CDR1 and SMNVEV as CDR2. Trimming removed 7 bases from V and 10 bases from J, leaving 14 bases between the germline ends. The CDR3 starts with the cysteine, ends with the phenylalanine, and has 13 residues. Of the read, only the CDR3 DNA is kept; its 39 bases are in frame from base 1. In regard to this clonotype: Its antigen remains unidentified. No qualities accompany the bases; no much larger clone lies one base away.

The run used an Illumina HiSeq 1500. TCRdb itself trimmed the public reads at Q25 with fastp, ran MiXCR and retained productive beta chains. Rows with one shared CDR3 protein collapse into an entry with the most common genes and DNA. The sample table records roughly 230,000 distinct CDR3 sequences; roughly 20% of these occur just once. The top ten hold roughly 20% of the sample. Sequencing was performed on CD8+ T cells from PBMCs. This chain joins TRBV27 to TRBJ1-6; the D gene is perhaps TRBD1, from 5 matching bases. This TCR came from a human donor in good health (CMV status not recorded). Some clones in this sample may be carry-over from other donors' samples. This receptor carries the CDR3 CASTYGGQSPLHF. The nucleotide sequence is given as TGTGCCAGCACCTACGGGGGTCAGTCACCCCTCCACTTT.